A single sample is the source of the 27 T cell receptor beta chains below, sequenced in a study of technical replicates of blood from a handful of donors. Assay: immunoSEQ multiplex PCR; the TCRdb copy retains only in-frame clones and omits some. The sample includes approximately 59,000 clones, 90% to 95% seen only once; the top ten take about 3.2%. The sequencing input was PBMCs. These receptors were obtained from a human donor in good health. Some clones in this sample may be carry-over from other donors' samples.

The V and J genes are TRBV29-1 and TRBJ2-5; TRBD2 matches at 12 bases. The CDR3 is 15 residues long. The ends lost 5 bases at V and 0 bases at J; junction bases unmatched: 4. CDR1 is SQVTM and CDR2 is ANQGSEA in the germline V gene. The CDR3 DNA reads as TGCAGCGTTAACGGACTAGCGGGACACCAAGAGACCCAGTACTTC. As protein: CSVNGLAGHQETQYF.

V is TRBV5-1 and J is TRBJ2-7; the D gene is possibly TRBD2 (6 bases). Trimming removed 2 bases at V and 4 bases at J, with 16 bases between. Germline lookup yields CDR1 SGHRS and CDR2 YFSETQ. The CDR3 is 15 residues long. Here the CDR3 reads CASSLAAGTGYEQYF. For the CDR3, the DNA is TGCGCCAGCAGCTTAGCTGCGGGGACCGGTTACGAGCAGTACTTC. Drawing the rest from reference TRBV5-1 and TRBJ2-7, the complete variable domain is KAGVTQTPRYLIKTRGQQVTLSCSPISGHRSVSWYQQTPGQGLQFLFEYFSETQRNKGNFPGRFSGRQFSNSRSEMNVSTLELGDSALYLCASSLAAGTGYEQYFGPGTRLTVT.

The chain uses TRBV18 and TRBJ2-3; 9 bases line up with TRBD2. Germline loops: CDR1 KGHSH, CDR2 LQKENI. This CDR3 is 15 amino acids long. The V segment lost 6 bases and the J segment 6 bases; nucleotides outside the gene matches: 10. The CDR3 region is CASSRGLANLDTQYF. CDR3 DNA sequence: TGTGCCAGCTCTCGCGGACTAGCGAATCTGGATACGCAGTATTTT.

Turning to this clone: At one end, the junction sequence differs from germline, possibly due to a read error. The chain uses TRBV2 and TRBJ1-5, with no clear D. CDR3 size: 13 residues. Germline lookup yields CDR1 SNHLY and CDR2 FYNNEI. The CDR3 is CASREDKSQPQHF. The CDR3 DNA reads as TGTGCCAGCAGGGAAGACAAGTCCCAGCCCCAGCATTTT.

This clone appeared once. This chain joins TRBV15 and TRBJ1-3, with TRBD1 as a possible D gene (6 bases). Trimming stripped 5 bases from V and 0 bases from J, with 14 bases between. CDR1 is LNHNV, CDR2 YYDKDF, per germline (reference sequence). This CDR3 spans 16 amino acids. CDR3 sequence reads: CATSGWGGGSGNTIYF. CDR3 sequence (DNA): TGTGCCACCAGCGGCTGGGGGGGCGGCTCTGGAAACACCATATATTTT.

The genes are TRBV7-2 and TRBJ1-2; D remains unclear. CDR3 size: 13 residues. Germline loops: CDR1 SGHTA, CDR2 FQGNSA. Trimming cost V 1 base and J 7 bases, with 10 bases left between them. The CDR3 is CASSLVVEGGYTF. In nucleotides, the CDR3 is TGTGCCAGCAGCTTAGTTGTAGAGGGTGGCTACACCTTC.

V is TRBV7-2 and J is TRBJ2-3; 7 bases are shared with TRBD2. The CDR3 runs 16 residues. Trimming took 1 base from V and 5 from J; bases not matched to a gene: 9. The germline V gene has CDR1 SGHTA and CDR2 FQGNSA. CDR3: CASSLELATWGDTQYF. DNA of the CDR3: TGTGCCAGCAGCTTAGAACTAGCGACTTGGGGAGATACGCAGTATTTT.

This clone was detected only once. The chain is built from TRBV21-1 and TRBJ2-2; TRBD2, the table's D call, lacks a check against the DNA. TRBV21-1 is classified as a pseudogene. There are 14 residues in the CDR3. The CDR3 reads CASSKRGRLVELFF. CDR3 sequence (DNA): TGTGCCAGCAGCAAACGCGGCCGACTTGTAGAGCTGTTTTTT.

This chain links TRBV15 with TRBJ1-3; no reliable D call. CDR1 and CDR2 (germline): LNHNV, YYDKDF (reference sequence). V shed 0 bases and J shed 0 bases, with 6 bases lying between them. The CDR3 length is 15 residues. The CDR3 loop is CATSRDSVSGNTIYF. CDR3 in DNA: TGTGCCACCAGCAGAGATTCGGTCTCTGGAAACACCATATATTTT.

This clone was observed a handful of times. This CDR3 reads CASRGTSGSRRETQYF. CDR3 bases: TGTGCCAGCAGGGGGACTAGCGGGAGTAGGCGAGAGACCCAGTACTTC. The chain is built from TRBV2 and TRBJ2-5, with 14 bases lining up with TRBD2. The V and J ends lost 6 bases and 4 bases, in that order; junction bases with no gene match: 7. Germline V gives CDR1 SNHLY, CDR2 FYNNEI. The CDR3 sequence is 16 residues long.

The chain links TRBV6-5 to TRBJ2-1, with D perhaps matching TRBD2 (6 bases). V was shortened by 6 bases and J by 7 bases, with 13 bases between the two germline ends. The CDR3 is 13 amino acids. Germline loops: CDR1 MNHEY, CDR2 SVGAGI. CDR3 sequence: CASRTSTMNEQFF. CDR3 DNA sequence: TGTGCCAGCAGGACTAGTACCATGAATGAGCAGTTCTTC.

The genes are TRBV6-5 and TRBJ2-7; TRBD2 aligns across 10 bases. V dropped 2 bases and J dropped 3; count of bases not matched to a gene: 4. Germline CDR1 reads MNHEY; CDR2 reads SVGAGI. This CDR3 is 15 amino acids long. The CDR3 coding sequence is TGTGCCAGCAGTTACGTTTCTAGCGGGAGCTACGAGCAGTACTTC. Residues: CASSYVSSGSYEQYF.

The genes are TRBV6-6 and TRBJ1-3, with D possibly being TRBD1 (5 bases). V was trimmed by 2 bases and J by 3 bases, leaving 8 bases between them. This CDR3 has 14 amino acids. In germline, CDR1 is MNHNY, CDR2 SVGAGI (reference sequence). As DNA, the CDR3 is TGTGCCAGCAGTTACGTCAGGGTTGGAAACACCATATATTTT. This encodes CASSYVRVGNTIYF.

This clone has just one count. The CDR3 here is CAWSPWTGFNEQYF. The DNA of the CDR3 is TGTGCCTGGAGTCCCTGGACAGGGTTCAACGAGCAGTACTTC. The J gene is TRBJ2-7, the V gene TRBV30; 8 bases fit TRBD1. Germline V gene data show CDR1 as GTSNPN and CDR2 as SVGIG (reference sequence). Unmatched junction bases numbered 8, after V lost 2 bases and J lost 5 bases. The CDR3 length is 14 residues.

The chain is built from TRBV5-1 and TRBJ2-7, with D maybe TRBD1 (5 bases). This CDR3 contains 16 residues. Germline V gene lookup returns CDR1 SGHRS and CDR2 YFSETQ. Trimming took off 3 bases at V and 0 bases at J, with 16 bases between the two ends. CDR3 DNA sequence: TGCGCCAGCAGCTCAAAGACACAGGAAATCTCCTACGAGCAGTACTTC. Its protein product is CASSSKTQEISYEQYF.

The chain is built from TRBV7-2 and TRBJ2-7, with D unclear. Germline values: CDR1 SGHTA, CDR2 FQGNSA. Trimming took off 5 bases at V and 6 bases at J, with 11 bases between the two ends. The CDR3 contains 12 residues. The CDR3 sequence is CASSQLGFEQYF. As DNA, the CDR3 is TGTGCCAGCAGCCAATTGGGCTTCGAGCAGTACTTC.

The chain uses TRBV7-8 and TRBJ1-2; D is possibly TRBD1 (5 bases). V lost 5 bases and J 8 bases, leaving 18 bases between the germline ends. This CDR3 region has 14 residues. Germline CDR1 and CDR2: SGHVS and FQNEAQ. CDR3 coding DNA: TGTGCCAGCAGCCTCCGACAGAGGCCGGCGGGCTACACCTTC. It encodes CASSLRQRPAGYTF.

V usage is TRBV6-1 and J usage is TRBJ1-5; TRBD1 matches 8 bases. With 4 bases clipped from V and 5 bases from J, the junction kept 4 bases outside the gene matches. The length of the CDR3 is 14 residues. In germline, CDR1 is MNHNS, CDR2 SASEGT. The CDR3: CASSGQGTDQPQHF. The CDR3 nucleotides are TGTGCCAGCAGTGGACAGGGGACAGATCAGCCCCAGCATTTT.

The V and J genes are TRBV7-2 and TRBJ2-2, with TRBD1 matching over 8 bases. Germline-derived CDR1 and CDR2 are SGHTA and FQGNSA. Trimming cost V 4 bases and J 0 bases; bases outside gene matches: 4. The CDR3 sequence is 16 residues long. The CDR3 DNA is TGTGCCAGCAGCTCCTGGGACAGGACGAACACCGGGGAGCTGTTTTTT. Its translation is CASSSWDRTNTGELFF.

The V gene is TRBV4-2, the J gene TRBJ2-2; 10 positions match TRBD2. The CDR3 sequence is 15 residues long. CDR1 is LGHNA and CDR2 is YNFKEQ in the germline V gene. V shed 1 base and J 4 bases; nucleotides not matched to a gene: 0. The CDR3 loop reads CASSQASGGTGELFF. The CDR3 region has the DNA TGTGCCAGCAGCCAAGCTAGCGGGGGCACCGGGGAGCTGTTTTTT.

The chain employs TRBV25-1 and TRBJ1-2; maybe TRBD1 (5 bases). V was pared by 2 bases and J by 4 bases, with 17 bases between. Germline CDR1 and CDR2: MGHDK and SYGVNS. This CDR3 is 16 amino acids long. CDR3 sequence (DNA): TGTGCCAGCAGTGAAGATGGAGGGGCGCGGGTCTATGGCTACACCTTC. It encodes CASSEDGGARVYGYTF.

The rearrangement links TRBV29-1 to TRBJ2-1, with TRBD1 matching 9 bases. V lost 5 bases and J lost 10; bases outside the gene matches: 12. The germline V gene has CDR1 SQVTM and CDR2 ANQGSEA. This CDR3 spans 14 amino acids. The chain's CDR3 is CSVSTGGPVYEQFF. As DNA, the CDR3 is TGCAGCGTTTCGACAGGGGGGCCTGTCTACGAGCAGTTCTTC.

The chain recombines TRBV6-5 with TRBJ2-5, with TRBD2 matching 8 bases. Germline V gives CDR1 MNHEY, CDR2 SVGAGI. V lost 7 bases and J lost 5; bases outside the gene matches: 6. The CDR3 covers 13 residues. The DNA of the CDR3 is TGTGCCAGCAATTCGGGGGGGGGCGAGACCCAGTACTTC. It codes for CASNSGGGETQYF.

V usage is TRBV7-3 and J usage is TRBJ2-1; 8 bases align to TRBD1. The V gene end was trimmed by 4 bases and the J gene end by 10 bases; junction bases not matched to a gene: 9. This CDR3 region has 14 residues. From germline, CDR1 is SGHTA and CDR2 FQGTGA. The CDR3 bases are TGTGCCAGCAGCTCCTCCGGGACAGGACTCGAGCAGTTCTTC. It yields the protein CASSSSGTGLEQFF.

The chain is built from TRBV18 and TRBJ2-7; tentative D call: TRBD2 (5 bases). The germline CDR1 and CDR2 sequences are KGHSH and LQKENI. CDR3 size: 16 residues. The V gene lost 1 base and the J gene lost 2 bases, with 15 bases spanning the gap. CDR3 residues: CASSPLPGTSTYEQYF. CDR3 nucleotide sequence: TGTGCCAGCTCACCACTTCCGGGAACTTCTACCTACGAGCAGTACTTC.

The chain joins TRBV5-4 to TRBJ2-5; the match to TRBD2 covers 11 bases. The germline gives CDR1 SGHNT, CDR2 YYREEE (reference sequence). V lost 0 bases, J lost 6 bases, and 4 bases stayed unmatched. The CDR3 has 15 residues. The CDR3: CASSLVSGGAKTQYF. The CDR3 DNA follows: TGTGCCAGCAGCTTGGTTAGCGGGGGGGCCAAGACCCAGTACTTC.

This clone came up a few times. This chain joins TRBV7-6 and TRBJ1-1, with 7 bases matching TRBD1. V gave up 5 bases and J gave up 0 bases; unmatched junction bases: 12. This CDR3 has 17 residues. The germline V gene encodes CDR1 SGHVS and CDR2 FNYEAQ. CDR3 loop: CASSRGAGGIMNTEAFF. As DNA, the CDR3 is TGTGCCAGCAGCCGGGGCGCAGGGGGGATAATGAACACTGAAGCTTTCTTT.